This T cell receptor beta chain stems from a study of CD8+ T cells in alopecia areata (dated by TCRdb to 2016 to 2019). Some background on the complete study: Treated patients were enrolled in an open-label pilot trial of oral tofacitinib, 5 to 10 mg twice daily, for moderate-to-severe alopecia areata. Tofacitinib was administered for 6 to 18 months, and 6 months of follow-up off drug were then conducted to assess delayed response and recurrence. Disease severity in treated patients was measured with the SALT score, which quantifies the percentage of affected scalp surface area. To study T cell clonal expansion in alopecia areata, the researchers applied high-throughput TCRbeta sequencing to both the C3H/HeJ mouse model and human patients. On the human side, TCRbeta sequencing was run on scalp tissue and on sorted CD4+ and CD8+ peripheral blood T cells from healthy controls and from alopecia areata patients with either patchy or totalis/universalis disease. Tofacitinib-treated patients had biopsies at baseline and at 4 and 24 weeks of treatment, with a later scalp biopsy in several patients. Scalp clonality was compared across normal scalp (n=4), patchy alopecia areata scalp (n=8), and alopecia totalis/universalis scalp (n=8). RNA was extracted with the PAXgene miRNA kit for fixed scalp, the miRNeasy kit for PBMCs, and the RNeasy kit for mouse skin. immunoSEQ multiplex PCR using 35 Vbeta forward primers and 13 Jbeta reverse primers was used to amplify TCRbeta CDR3 regions.

From the cysteine through the phenylalanine, the CDR3 covers 13 amino acids. Just CDR3 DNA is preserved here, 39 bases in frame from base 1. Sequences SQVTM (CDR1) and ANQGSEA (CDR2) are obtained from the germline V gene. V lost 7 bases and J lost 3 bases, and the count of bases not matched to a germline gene is 6. On this clone: What antigen it recognizes has not been identified. No base qualities exist here, and no much larger clone lies one base off it.

Taken with the paper, the label for time point translates to: about 5 months on oral tofacitinib. The treatment or condition label here, explained by the study, means: oral pan-JAK inhibitor, 5-10 mg twice daily. Lesional scalp punch biopsies and peripheral blood were obtained from alopecia areata patients. PBMCs were separated by density centrifugation and stained for CD3, CD4 and CD8, after which CD4+ and CD8+ T cells were sorted on a FACSAria. The library was built by means of the immunoSEQ multiplex PCR assay. RNA was extracted from all samples and reverse transcribed into cDNA as template for TCR sequencing. First-strand cDNA was synthesized with SuperScript III using a 2:1 mix of oligo-dT and random hexamers. A synthetic immune receptor repertoire was used to assess amplification bias, and residual bias was removed computationally. From the authors' description of their analysis: Raw reads were preprocessed to remove errors, and CDR3 was defined by IMGT conventions from the conserved cysteine to phenylalanine. Clonality was computed as 1 minus the Shannon entropy, with the entropy normalized by log2 of the number of productive unique TCRs. Whether each scalp clone was CD4 or CD8 was inferred by checking scalp TCRbeta sequences against the CD4 and CD8 repertoires from sorted blood. This is the immuneACCESS table as TCRdb keeps it, with only in-frame sequences that have V and J called. A part of the clones is gone; compared with another copy, unresolved V genes explain less than half, and the rest is unexplained. V and J calls and clone size are copied from that table; D and trimming were computed from the DNA. The sample table lists under 200,000 clones, around 59% of them with a count of one. The ten largest clones take up approximately 15% of the sample.

General conclusions and limits of the study: Resident alphabeta T cells in normal human skin are also sequenced, complicating scalp TCR repertoire analysis, unlike mouse skin dominated by gammadelta T cells. Because the treated cohort was small and included a single nonresponder, larger studies are needed to assess links between baseline CD8+ expansion and response. TCR sequences shared between patients were less clear than in mice, possibly partly because of HLA diversity in the patient population. Tofacitinib significantly decreased scalp clonality and the number of expanded CD8+ clones among the top 100 scalp clones. Lesional scalp, especially in alopecia totalis/universalis, showed higher clonality and more expanded CD8+ clones than normal scalp, suggesting antigenic drive. Many expanded lesional clones persisted in scalp and blood during tofacitinib treatment, which may partly explain relapse after stopping treatment.

This clonotype was obtained from a human donor with alopecia areata. The rearranged segments are TRBV29-1 and TRBJ2-7, and TRBD1 matches 10 of the central bases. Sequencing used CD4+ T cells sorted from blood, obtained at week 24, from a patient treated with tofacitinib. The DNA reads as follows: TGCAGCGCTCGACAGGGGGCTGGCTACGAGCAGTACTTC. The encoded protein is CSARQGAGYEQYF.